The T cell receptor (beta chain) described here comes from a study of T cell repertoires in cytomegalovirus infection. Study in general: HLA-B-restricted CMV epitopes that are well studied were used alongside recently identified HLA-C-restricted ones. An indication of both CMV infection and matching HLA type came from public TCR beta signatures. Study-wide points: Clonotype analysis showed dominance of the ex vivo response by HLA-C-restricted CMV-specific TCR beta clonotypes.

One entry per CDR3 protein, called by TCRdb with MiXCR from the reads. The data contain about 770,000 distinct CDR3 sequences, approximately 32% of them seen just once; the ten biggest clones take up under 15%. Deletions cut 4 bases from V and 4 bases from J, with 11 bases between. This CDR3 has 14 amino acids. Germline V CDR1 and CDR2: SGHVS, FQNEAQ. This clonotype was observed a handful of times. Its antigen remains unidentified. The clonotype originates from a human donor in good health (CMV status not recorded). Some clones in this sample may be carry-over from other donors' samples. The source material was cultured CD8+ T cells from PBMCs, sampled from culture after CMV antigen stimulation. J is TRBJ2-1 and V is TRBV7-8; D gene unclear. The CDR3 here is CASSSPLGYNEQFF. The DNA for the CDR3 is TGTGCCAGCAGCTCCCCGCTGGGGTACAATGAGCAGTTCTTC.